This T cell receptor beta chain is from a study of tumor-infiltrating lymphocytes in oesophageal squamous cell carcinoma (dated by TCRdb to 2016 to 2017). As concerns this clonotype: Its antigen target is currently unknown. No clone much larger than this one lies a single base away; base qualities are absent.

The library was built by means of PCR. Sequencing instrument: Illumina HiSeq 2000. The public reads were reanalyzed by TCRdb: fastp trimming at Q25, MiXCR alignment, in-frame beta chains only. Here each entry gathers all rows of one CDR3 protein and keeps the most common genes and DNA. The sample has 20,000 or so distinct CDR3 sequences on record, roughly 40% of them singletons. Around 20% of the sample belongs to the ten largest clones. CDR1 is given as SEHNR and CDR2 as FQNEAQ, both from the germline V gene (reference sequence). Measured from the cysteine to the phenylalanine, the CDR3 is 13 residues long. The only DNA kept is the CDR3, 39 bases in frame from the first base.

The sequenced sample consisted of normal esophageal tissue next to the tumor. This clonotype originated in a female donor with esophageal squamous cell carcinoma. The chain uses TRBV7-9 and TRBJ2-1; TRBD1 might be the D gene, on 6 matching bases. The tail of the sequence fits TRBJ2-5 better, so the J call may be wrong. The CDR3 has the sequence CASTLGAQETQYF. The DNA sequence reads TGTGCCAGCACCCTGGGGGCCCAAGAGACCCAGTACTTC.